Sequencing of this T cell receptor beta chain was carried out in a study of T-cell reconstitution after alpha-beta-depleted transplantation in children. Study findings and constraints: Surviving recipient T cells and intrathymic progenitors accounted for some patients' high TCRbeta diversity at day 60. From newly produced T cells came most of the T-cell counts and diversity one year after transplant. Two months or so post-transplant, alpha-beta T cells reportedly derived from several hundred expanded graft clones.

A library of TCRbeta sequences, prepared with unique molecular identifiers, was generated. TCRdb re-derived calls from the PCR reads in MiXCR, one entry per CDR3 protein. The sample holds about 98,000 distinct CDR3 sequences; 7.5% to 9% are singletons and the top ten take roughly 17%. This clonotype was seen only a few times. Its antigen is not known. Germline trimming cut 7 bases from V and 4 bases from J; bases unmatched to any gene: 7. This CDR3 has 15 amino acids. Germline CDR1 WSHSY, CDR2 SAAADI. The sequenced sample was PBMCs, obtained before TCRalphabeta/CD19-depleted stem cell transplant. The rearrangement links TRBV10-2 to TRBJ2-2, with 9 bases fitting TRBD2. The TCR was taken from a boy younger than 10 with acute lymphoblastic leukemia, due to receive a stem cell transplant. The CDR3 sequence is CASMGGGAVTGELFF. In DNA form, the CDR3 reads TGCGCCAGCATGGGCGGGGGGGCGGTCACCGGGGAGCTGTTTTTT.